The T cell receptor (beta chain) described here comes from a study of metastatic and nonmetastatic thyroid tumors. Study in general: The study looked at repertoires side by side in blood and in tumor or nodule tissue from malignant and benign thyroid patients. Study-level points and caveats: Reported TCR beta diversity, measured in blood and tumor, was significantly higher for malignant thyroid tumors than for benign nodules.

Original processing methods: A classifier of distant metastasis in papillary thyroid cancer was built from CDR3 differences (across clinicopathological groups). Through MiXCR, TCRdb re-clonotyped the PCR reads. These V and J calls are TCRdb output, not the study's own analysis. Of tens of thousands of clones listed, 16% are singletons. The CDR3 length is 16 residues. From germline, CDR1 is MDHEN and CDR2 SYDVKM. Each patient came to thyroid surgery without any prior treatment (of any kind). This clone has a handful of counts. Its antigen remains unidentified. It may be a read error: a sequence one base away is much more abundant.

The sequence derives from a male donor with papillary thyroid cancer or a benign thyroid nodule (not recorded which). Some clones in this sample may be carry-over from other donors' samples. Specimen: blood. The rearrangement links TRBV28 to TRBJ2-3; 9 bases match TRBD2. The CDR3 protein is CASSFPRGGGTYTQYF. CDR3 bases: TGTGCCAGCAGTTTCCCGCGGGGGGGCGGCACATATACGCAGTATTTT.